This TCR beta chain was retrieved from a study of blood T cell repertoires in COVID-19. This clone has a single count. The CDR3 sequence is 17 residues long. The V end lost 3 bases, the J end lost 1 base, and 18 bases lay between the germline ends. CDR1 is MNHNS, CDR2 SASEGT, per germline. Only in-frame clones appear in the TCRdb table, and some are missing; sequencing was by immunoSEQ multiplex PCR. The repertoire holds about 260,000 clones, with about nine tenths as singletons. The chain recombines TRBV6-1 with TRBJ1-1; D is perhaps TRBD1 (6 bases). Sequencing was done on a sample of peripheral blood. This clonotype was obtained from a man in his forties or fifties who had recovered from COVID-19. CDR3 bases: TGTGCCAGCAGTGAGGCCCTCAGGGGAATACAGAACACTGAAGCTTTCTTT. This translates into CASSEALRGIQNTEAFF.